Shown below are 21 T cell receptor beta chains from a single sample sequenced in a study of circulating and synovial CD4+ cells in juvenile arthritis. Sequencing used immunoSEQ multiplex PCR; TCRdb keeps in-frame clones, though not all of them. Of fewer than 35,000 clones in the sample, around 93% are singletons; the top ten hold roughly 3.1%. Sequencing used CD4+ T cells from blood. These receptors all come from a human donor with juvenile idiopathic arthritis.

This chain joins TRBV6-6 and TRBJ1-5; D remains unclear. The V end lost 3 bases, the J end lost 8 bases, and 8 bases lay between the germline ends. CDR1 is MNHNY and CDR2 is SVGAGI in the germline V gene (reference sequence). The CDR3 extends over 12 amino acids. The CDR3 is CASSYPFEPQHF. The CDR3 DNA reads as TGTGCCAGCAGTTATCCCTTCGAGCCCCAGCATTTT.

The chain couples TRBV28 to TRBJ2-5; TRBD2 matches 7 bases. Germline values: CDR1 MDHEN, CDR2 SYDVKM. The CDR3 has 15 amino acids. V gave up 2 bases and J gave up 5 bases; unmatched junction bases: 8. The CDR3 DNA is TGTGCCAGCAGTTTAGGAGGTAGCGGGCTCGAGACCCAGTACTTC. Its translation: CASSLGGSGLETQYF.

The chain links TRBV2 to TRBJ2-5; possibly TRBD1 for D (5 bases). The end of the DNA is better explained by TRBJ2-7, so the J call may be wrong. The length of the CDR3 is 15 residues. The V gene's germline CDR1 is SNHLY and CDR2 FYNNEI. The CDR3 nucleotides read TGTGCCAGCAGTGAACTCTCGGACATCTTCGGCGAGCAGTACTTC. Encoded protein: CASSELSDIFGEQYF.

The chain has TRBV7-2 and TRBJ2-3; possible D gene TRBD1, 7 bases. The CDR3 loop spans 15 amino acids. Trimming shortened V by 5 bases and J by 2 bases, and 14 bases separated the two germline ends. Germline values: CDR1 SGHTA, CDR2 FQGNSA. CDR3 sequence: CASSQGGRDTDTQYF. The CDR3 bases are TGTGCCAGCAGCCAGGGGGGCAGGGACACAGATACGCAGTATTTT. Complete variable domain (other parts from reference TRBV7-2 and TRBJ2-3): GAGVSQSPSNKVTEKGKDVELRCDPISGHTALYWYRQSLGQGLEFLIYFQGNSAPDKSGLPSDRFSAERTGGSVSTLTIQRTQQEDSAVYLCASSQGGRDTDTQYFGPGTRLTVL.

The chain is built from TRBV2 and TRBJ2-7; 8 bases agree with TRBD2. J gave up 6 bases and V 11 bases, and 15 bases lay outside the gene matches. This CDR3 has 14 residues. The germline gives CDR1 SNHLY, CDR2 FYNNEI. This CDR3 is CAVTTGAGGGEQYF. CDR3 coding DNA: TGTGCCGTGACGACGGGCGCGGGAGGAGGCGAGCAGTACTTC.

Comments on this clone: The junction departs from germline at one end; a sequencing error may be responsible. This rearrangement joins TRBV7-7 to TRBJ2-5, with 7 bases aligning to TRBD1. The germline V gene encodes CDR1 SSHAT and CDR2 FNYEAQ (reference sequence). CDR3 length equals 18 residues. Here the CDR3 DNA reads TGTGCTAGCAGCTTAGGGGTTCGGAGACAGGGACAACAAGAGACCCAGTACTTC. The encoded protein is CASSLGVRRQGQQETQYF.

The chain couples TRBV4-1 to TRBJ1-1, with 8 positions matching TRBD1. Germline V lookup: CDR1 MGHRA, CDR2 YSYEKL. After removal of 2 bases from V and 0 bases from J, the junction contained 8 bases not matched to a gene. The CDR3 is made up of 17 amino acids. CDR3 in DNA: TGCGCCAGCAGCCAAAGCGGGACAGGCTTTTTGAACACTGAAGCTTTCTTT. Translating it yields CASSQSGTGFLNTEAFF.

V gene TRBV18 combines with J gene TRBJ2-7, with D tentatively TRBD2 (6 bases). Looked up from germline, CDR1 is KGHSH and CDR2 is LQKENI. The CDR3 is made up of 15 amino acids. Trimming shortened V by 11 bases and J by 3 bases, and 23 bases separated the two germline ends. The CDR3 coding sequence is TGTGCCCCCCTCAGGGAACGGGGGAGTAACTACGAGCAGTACTTC. Translated, it gives CAPLRERGSNYEQYF.

This clone was counted once. The V call is TRBV5-1, the J call TRBJ2-2, with D possibly matching TRBD1 (7 bases). The CDR3 consists of 17 residues. With 0 bases removed from V and 6 bases from J, the gap between germline ends came to 18 bases. From germline, CDR1 is SGHRS and CDR2 YFSETQ. CDR3 loop: CASSLATGEAFPGELFF. As DNA, the CDR3 is TGCGCCAGCAGCTTGGCCACAGGGGAGGCCTTCCCCGGGGAGCTGTTTTTT.

This chain joins TRBV28 and TRBJ1-2; 9 bases align to TRBD1. Looked up from germline, CDR1 is MDHEN and CDR2 is SYDVKM. The CDR3 extends over 14 amino acids. Trimming at V came to 3 bases and at J to 4 bases, leaving 3 bases not matched to a gene. CDR3 protein: CASSFGQGSYGYTF. CDR3 coding DNA: TGTGCCAGCAGTTTTGGACAGGGGTCCTATGGCTACACCTTC.

The chain is built from TRBV19 and TRBJ1-1; weak D call: TRBD1 (5 bases). The CDR3 covers 13 residues. The germline CDR1 and CDR2 sequences are LNHDA and SQIVND (reference sequence). Trimming cost V 8 bases and J 0 bases, with 10 bases left between them. The CDR3 spells CASRKQVNTEAFF. The CDR3 nucleotides are TGTGCCAGTCGAAAACAGGTGAACACTGAAGCTTTCTTT.

This chain links TRBV10-3 with TRBJ1-2; 7 bases line up with TRBD1. J gave up 5 bases and V 6 bases, and 3 bases lay outside the gene matches. Germline lookup yields CDR1 ENHRY and CDR2 SYGVKD. There are 12 residues in the CDR3. Here the CDR3 DNA reads TGTGCCATCAGGGGACAGCAATATGGCTACACCTTC. Its protein is CAIRGQQYGYTF.

V usage is TRBV5-5 and J usage is TRBJ2-2; 7 bases fit TRBD2. The V gene end was trimmed by 2 bases and the J gene end by 0 bases; junction bases not matched to a gene: 1. Germline-derived CDR1 and CDR2 are SGHKS and YYEKEE (reference sequence). The CDR3 is 15 amino acids. The CDR3 coding sequence is TGTGCCAGCAGCTTTCTAGCGGCGAACACCGGGGAGCTGTTTTTT. This codes for CASSFLAANTGELFF.

This chain links TRBV2 with TRBJ1-6; D is unresolved. The ends were cut back, 7 bases at V and 10 bases at J, with 8 bases in the middle. Germline V gene lookup returns CDR1 SNHLY and CDR2 FYNNEI. The CDR3 runs to 11 residues. CDR3: CASMRYSPLHF. DNA of the CDR3: TGTGCCAGCATGCGCTACTCACCCCTCCACTTT. The whole variable domain, remainder taken from reference TRBV2 and TRBJ1-6, is EPEVTQTPSHQVTQMGQEVILRCVPISNHLYFYWYRQILGQKVEFLVSFYNNEISEKSEIFDDQFSVERPDGSNFTLKIRSTKLEDSAMYFCASMRYSPLHFGNGTRLTVT.

This chain links TRBV6-1 with TRBJ1-1; D ambiguous. The V end was cut by 1 base, the J end by 4 bases, with 4 bases between. CDR1 is MNHNS, CDR2 SASEGT, per germline. This CDR3 is built from 12 residues. CDR3 sequence: CASSEVGTEAFF. The CDR3 nucleotides are TGTGCCAGCAGTGAAGTCGGCACTGAAGCTTTCTTT.

The rearrangement uses TRBV28 and TRBJ2-1; TRBD2 matches 7 bases. The CDR3 extends over 13 amino acids. Trimming cost V 4 bases and J 7 bases; bases outside gene matches: 4. Germline V gene data show CDR1 as MDHEN and CDR2 as SYDVKM. The CDR3 sequence: CASSWVSGNEQFF. The CDR3 DNA reads TGTGCCAGCAGTTGGGTTAGCGGGAATGAGCAGTTCTTC.

The rearrangement uses TRBV11-2 and TRBJ1-5; D not certain. This CDR3 contains 13 residues. Germline V gene lookup returns CDR1 SGHAT and CDR2 FQNNGV. Trimming shortened V by 5 bases and J by 0 bases, and 5 bases separated the two germline ends. The CDR3 coding sequence is TGTGCCAGCAGCCGGGATAGCAATCAGCCCCAGCATTTT. Encoded protein: CASSRDSNQPQHF.

In its sample, this clone was seen a few times. The chain carries TRBV19 and TRBJ2-1; no clear D gene. With 5 bases removed from V and 9 bases from J, the gap between germline ends came to 17 bases. The CDR3 runs 14 residues. Germline V gives CDR1 LNHDA, CDR2 SQIVND (reference sequence). Here the CDR3 reads CASSLRWISGEQFF. CDR3 in DNA: TGTGCCAGTAGTCTGAGGTGGATATCTGGTGAGCAGTTCTTC.

This clone was recorded once. The chain couples TRBV6-5 to TRBJ1-3; D call uncertain. Trimming left V 10 bases short and J 2 bases short, with 12 bases between. Germline values: CDR1 MNHEY, CDR2 SVGAGI. The CDR3 length is 13 residues. CDR3 coding DNA: TGTGCCACCTCTGTTACAACTGGAAACACCATATATTTT. It yields the protein CATSVTTGNTIYF.

The V call is TRBV6-1, the J call TRBJ1-5; 7 bases agree with TRBD1. Germline CDR1 MNHNS, CDR2 SASEGT. The CDR3 covers 13 residues. V lost 6 bases and J lost 4; bases outside the gene matches: 3. The DNA for the CDR3 is TGTGCCAGCAGCGGACAGGCTAATCAGCCCCAGCATTTT. Translation: CASSGQANQPQHF.

The chain joins TRBV7-2 to TRBJ2-4; TRBD2 agrees at 7 bases. The trim removed 5 bases at V and 2 bases at J, leaving 6 bases unmatched. The CDR3 runs to 15 residues. The germline CDR1 and CDR2 sequences are SGHTA and FQGNSA. In nucleotides, the CDR3 is TGTGCCAGCAGCCTTCCCGGGGGGACCAAAAACATTCAGTACTTC. Protein sequence: CASSLPGGTKNIQYF.